Sequencing of this TCR beta chain was carried out in a study of cytomegalovirus exposure and HLA in healthy donors. Findings of the study overall: Solely CMV serostatus was available to characterize immune exposure.

The CDR3 covers 13 residues. Germline V gene lookup returns CDR1 MNHEY and CDR2 SVGAGI. PCR amplification relied on 60 Vbeta primers (plus 13 Jbeta primers). Clones were sequenced by immunoSEQ multiplex PCR, and TCRdb holds only the in-frame ones, with some missing. The sample holds 110,000 or so clones, 65% to 80% seen once. As for this clone: Its antigen is unknown. The junction and the germline gene differ at one end; a read error may be behind it.

The chain carries TRBV6-5 and TRBJ1-2; TRBD1 aligns across 7 bases. Sequenced sample: PBMCs. The clonotype originates from a woman in her thirties or forties in good health and CMV-seropositive. The CDR3 nucleotides are TGTGCCAGCAGTTCTTCCATGGGACAGCTCGGCGCCTTC. Translation gives CASSSSMGQLGAF.